These 5 T cell receptor beta chains came from one sample sequenced in a study of blood T cell repertoires in COVID-19. Sequencing was performed with immunoSEQ multiplex PCR; in TCRdb, only in-frame clones are kept and a portion is missing. The sample holds over 200,000 clones, approximately 91% seen once. Source material: peripheral blood. The receptors here all came from a man aged 40-49 years with acute or convalescent COVID-19.

The J gene is TRBJ2-3, the V gene TRBV4-1, with D possibly matching TRBD2 (6 bases). Germline V gives CDR1 MGHRA, CDR2 YSYEKL. Trimming stripped 0 bases from V and 2 bases from J, with 12 bases between. This CDR3 comprises 16 residues. CDR3 nucleotide sequence: TGCGCCAGCAGCCAAGATCCACGCGGGGTCACAGATACGCAGTATTTT. Encoded protein: CASSQDPRGVTDTQYF.

This chain connects TRBV28 to TRBJ1-1, with D perhaps TRBD1 (5 bases). The CDR3 totals 12 residues. CDR1 is MDHEN, CDR2 SYDVKM, per germline. V lost 3 bases and J 11 bases, leaving 13 bases between the germline ends. CDR3: CASSLGQRGAFF. The CDR3 bases are TGTGCCAGCAGTTTGGGTCAACGGGGGGCTTTCTTT.

This chain uses TRBV6-5 with TRBJ1-5, with D hard to call. The V end lost 2 bases, the J end lost 7 bases, and 12 bases lay between the germline ends. CDR1 and CDR2 (germline): MNHEY, SVGAGI. The CDR3 is 14 amino acids. CDR3 sequence (DNA): TGTGCCAGCAGTTACAGCCGACAAGACCAGCCCCAGCATTTT. Its translation: CASSYSRQDQPQHF.

V usage is TRBV6-5 and J usage is TRBJ1-1; D unclear. The V end lost 4 bases, the J end lost 1 base, and 16 bases lay between the germline ends. CDR1 is MNHEY and CDR2 is SVGAGI in the germline V gene. The CDR3 runs to 16 residues. DNA for the CDR3: TGTGCCAGCAGTTCCCGCGCTCTTCCAGGGAACACTGAAGCTTTCTTT. Protein sequence: CASSSRALPGNTEAFF.

The chain has TRBV7-8 and TRBJ2-1; 7 bases are a match to TRBD2. The CDR3 has 15 residues. The germline gives CDR1 SGHVS, CDR2 FQNEAQ. After removal of 3 bases from V and 2 bases from J, the junction contained 4 bases not matched to a gene. The CDR3 protein is CASSFSSGTYNEQFF. The CDR3 nucleotides read TGTGCCAGCAGCTTTAGCAGCGGGACCTACAATGAGCAGTTCTTC.